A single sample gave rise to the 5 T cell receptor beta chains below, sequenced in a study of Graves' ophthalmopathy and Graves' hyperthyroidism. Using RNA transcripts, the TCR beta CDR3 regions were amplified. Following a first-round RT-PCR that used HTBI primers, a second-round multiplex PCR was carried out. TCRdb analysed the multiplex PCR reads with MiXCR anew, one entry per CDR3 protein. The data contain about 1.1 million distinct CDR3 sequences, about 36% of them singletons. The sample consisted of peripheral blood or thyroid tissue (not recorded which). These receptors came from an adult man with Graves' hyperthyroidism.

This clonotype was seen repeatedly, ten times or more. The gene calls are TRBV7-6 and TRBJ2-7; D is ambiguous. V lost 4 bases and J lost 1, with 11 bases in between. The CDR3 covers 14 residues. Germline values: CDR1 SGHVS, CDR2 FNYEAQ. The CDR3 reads CASSSEEWSYEQYF. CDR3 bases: TGTGCCAGCAGCTCAGAGGAGTGGTCCTACGAGCAGTACTTC.

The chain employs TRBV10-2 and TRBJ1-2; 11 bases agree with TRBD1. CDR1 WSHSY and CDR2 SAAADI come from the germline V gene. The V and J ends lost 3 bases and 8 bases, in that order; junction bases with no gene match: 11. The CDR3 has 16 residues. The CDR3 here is CASSDPDRGLGIGYTF. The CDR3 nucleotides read TGCGCCAGCAGTGACCCGGACAGGGGGCTTGGTATCGGCTACACCTTC.

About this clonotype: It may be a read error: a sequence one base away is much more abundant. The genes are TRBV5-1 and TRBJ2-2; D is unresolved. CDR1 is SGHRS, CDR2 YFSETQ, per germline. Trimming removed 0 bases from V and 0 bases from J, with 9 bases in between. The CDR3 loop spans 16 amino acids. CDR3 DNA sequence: TGCGCCAGCAGCTTGGGTTCATGGACGAACACCGGGGAGCTGTTTTTT. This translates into CASSLGSWTNTGELFF.

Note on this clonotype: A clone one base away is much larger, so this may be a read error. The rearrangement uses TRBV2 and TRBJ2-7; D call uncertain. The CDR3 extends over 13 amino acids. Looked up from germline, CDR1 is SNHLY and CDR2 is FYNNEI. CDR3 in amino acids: CASVEESSYEQCF. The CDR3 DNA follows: TGTGCCAGCGTAGAGGAATCCTCCTACGAGCAGTGCTTC.

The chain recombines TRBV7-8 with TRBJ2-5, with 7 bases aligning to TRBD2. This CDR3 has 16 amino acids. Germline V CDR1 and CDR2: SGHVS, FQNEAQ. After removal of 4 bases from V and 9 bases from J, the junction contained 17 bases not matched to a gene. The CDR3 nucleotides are TGTGCCAGCAGCTCCTCGGGGGGTAGCAGCAATCAGCCCCAGTACTTC. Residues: CASSSSGGSSNQPQYF. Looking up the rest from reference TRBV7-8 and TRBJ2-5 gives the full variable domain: GAGVSQSPRYKVAKRGQDVALRCDPISGHVSLFWYQQALGQGPEFLTYFQNEAQLDKSGLPSDRFFAERPEGSVSTLKIQRTQQEDSAVYLCASSSSGGSSNQPQYFGPGTRLLVL.